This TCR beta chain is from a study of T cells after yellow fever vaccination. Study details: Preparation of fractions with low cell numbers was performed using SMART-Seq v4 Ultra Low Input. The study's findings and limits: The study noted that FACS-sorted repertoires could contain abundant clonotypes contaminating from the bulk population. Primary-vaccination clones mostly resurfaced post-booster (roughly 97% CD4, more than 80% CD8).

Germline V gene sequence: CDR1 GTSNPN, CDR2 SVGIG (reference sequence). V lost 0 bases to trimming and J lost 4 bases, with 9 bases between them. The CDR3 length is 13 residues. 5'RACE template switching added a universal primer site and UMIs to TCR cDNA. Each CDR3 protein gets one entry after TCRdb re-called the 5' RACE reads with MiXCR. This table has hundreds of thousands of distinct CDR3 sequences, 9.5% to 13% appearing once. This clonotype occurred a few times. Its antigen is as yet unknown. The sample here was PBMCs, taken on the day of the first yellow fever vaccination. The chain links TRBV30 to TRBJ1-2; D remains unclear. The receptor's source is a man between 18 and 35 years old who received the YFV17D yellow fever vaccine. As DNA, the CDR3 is TGTGCCTGGAGTGTCAGCAGCATCTATGGCTACACCTTC. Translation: CAWSVSSIYGYTF.